The source of this T cell receptor beta chain is a study of shared clonotypes between healthy human individuals (TCRdb year 2020). For the wider study: The cohort comprised a couple of women and three men aged 18 to 49 years. Per donor, three plates each were used for CD4 naive and CD4 memory, two for CD8 naive, and one for CD8 memory. To estimate repertoire size and how much clonotypes are shared between individuals, the study performed deep sequencing of blood TCR repertoires from a handful of healthy adults. To increase sequencing depth and limit assay-specific biases, different laboratories used diverse techniques to prepare libraries and sequence TCR repertoires. Between about 0.8 and 9 billion PBMCs per donor were obtained by leukapheresis. Overall study outcomes, separate from this receptor: Naive subsets generally had larger estimated clonotype richness than memory subsets did. Based on pairwise subsampling, the degree of clonotype sharing among donors was expected to be affected by sequencing depth. Rarefaction of sorted-subset datasets indicated incomplete sequencing despite the large sequencing depth. The genetic and exposure-history diversity represented was limited by the small number of donors. Compared with non-shared clonotypes, clonotypes shared by all four sorted-subset donors had higher generation probabilities. Only blood was sampled, and tissue TCR repertoires likely differ from those in blood. Sharing across several donors was observed for approximately 4.6% of naive CD4, 3% to 3.5% of naive CD8, about 2.3% of memory CD4, and around 0.42% of memory CD8 clonotypes.

Using the deep immunoSEQ assay, multiplex PCR amplified TCR CDR3 regions from genomic DNA. Extracted genomic DNA from each cell subset was spread evenly across all wells of several immunoSEQ 96-well plates, with each plate serving as a replicate. Each replicate PCR for sorted subsets received around 200 ng genomic DNA, equal to roughly 30,000 T cell genomes. Purified libraries were measured with a Qubit 3.0 fluorometer, size-checked on a Bioanalyzer 2100, and measured again with the KAPA Library Quantification kit. Each immunoSEQ 96-well plate was sequenced on its own single-read 150-cycle Illumina NextSeq 550 flow cell. The authors' analysis ran thus. Because only junctional sequences without quality scores were contained in the immunoSEQ output, filtering matching that applied to full-length reads could not be performed. To assign V/J genes and CDR3, sequences were annotated using PyIR, a Python wrapper for IgBLAST v1.9, with IMGT germline references. Reads were removed for weak V/J assignments (E-value above 1e-6), missing CDR3, stop codons, out-of-frame junctions, or ambiguous translated residues. V3J clonotypes were defined as sequences sharing an identical inferred V gene, J gene, and CDR3 amino acid sequence. To compute the percentage overlap between repertoires, the number of shared unique clonotypes was divided by the size of the smaller repertoire. Richness of each repertoire was evaluated using RTK rarefaction, the Chao1 estimator, and Recon v2.1 estimates of unobserved clonotypes. For all TCRbeta clonotypes obtained by the gDNA method from several donors, generation probabilities were computed with OLGA. TCRdb stores this immuneACCESS table with in-frame sequences only. Part of the clones is absent; in the studies checked, under half of the shortfall reflects unresolved V genes, and no reason is known for the rest. V, J and clone size are those of that table, while D and trimming were read from the DNA. This sample has a few million clones in its table, and 90% to 95% of those were observed once. Together, the top ten hold roughly 0.13% of the sample.

As concerns this clone: This clone's antigen is unknown. No base-level quality is on record; no much larger clone is a single base apart.

The donors were healthy, HIV-negative adults who had no recently reported acute infections or vaccinations. All donors were Caucasian adults living in Nashville, Tennessee, USA. CD4+ T cells were enriched by magnetic negative selection, after which naive cells were positively selected on CD45RA and the negative fraction was taken as the memory subset. Blood was collected by leukapheresis, and PBMCs were isolated by Ficoll-Histopaque density gradient centrifugation and then cryopreserved in liquid nitrogen vapor phase. Analytical flow cytometry was used to check the purity and quantity of each magnetically sorted T cell population. Genomic DNA was isolated from each sorted fraction and quantified by UV absorbance on a Nanodrop 2000c. Here V drops 6 bases and J drops 10 bases, and the junction holds 11 bases not matched to any gene. Spanning cysteine to phenylalanine, the CDR3 consists of 15 amino acids. Only the CDR3 portion is preserved as DNA: 45 bases, with reading frame beginning at the first base. From a lookup of the germline V gene, CDR1 and CDR2 are SGHDN and FVKESK.

Sequencing input: naive CD4+ T cells sorted from blood. This specimen's cell subset or site label, interpreted: CD45RA+ positively selected. The chain is assembled from TRBV14 and TRBJ1-6; TRBD1 matches 8 bases in the middle. The TCR sequence derives from a man in his late teens or twenties in good health. The nucleotide sequence reads as follows: TGTGCCAGCAGGTTGACAGGGGCCCCAGGATCACCCCTCCACTTT. Its translation reads: CASRLTGAPGSPLHF.